This TCR beta chain was recovered during a study of Graves' ophthalmopathy and Graves' hyperthyroidism. Overall study context: Researchers obtained peripheral blood at initial diagnosis, before any treatment had begun.

Study-wide results and caveats: Thyroid clonotypes that were expanded above 0.001 frequency mostly also appeared in blood. The study's model predicted ophthalmopathy progression at around 70% sensitivity and around 75% specificity.

As regards this clonotype: Its antigen remains unidentified.

V lost 10 bases to trimming and J lost 5 bases, with 14 bases between them. The CDR3 length is 13 residues. CDR1 is SEHNR, CDR2 FQNEAQ, per germline (reference sequence). Out of 7.5 to 10 ml of fresh peripheral blood, PBMCs were obtained. RNA transcripts were the source from which TCR beta CDR3 regions were amplified. HTBI primers were used in a first-round RT-PCR, which preceded a second-round multiplex PCR. Each CDR3 protein is one row after TCRdb ran MiXCR on the multiplex PCR reads. The table lists about 700,000 distinct CDR3 sequences, 35% to 50% of them singletons. This receptor was obtained from an adult man with Graves' ophthalmopathy. The specimen was peripheral blood. The rearrangement uses TRBV7-9 and TRBJ2-2, with TRBD2 as a possible D gene (6 bases). The CDR3 DNA is TGTGCCACTAGGTGGGGAGGTACCGGGGAGCTGTTTTTT. Residues: CATRWGGTGELFF.